This TCR beta chain was recorded in a study of regulatory T cells in long-lasting Graves disease. The sample's time point: persistent/refractory GD, antithyroid drugs over 5 years with positive TRAb. Construction of the TCR library relied on RNA isolated from PBMCs. To make TCR beta libraries, researchers used iRepertoire HTBI primers and Arm-PCR of CDR3 regions. TCRdb processed the multiplex PCR reads anew with MiXCR; each CDR3 protein has one entry. The sample consists of fewer than 600,000 distinct CDR3 sequences, roughly 23% of them appearing once. The CDR3 runs to 14 residues. Germline V gives CDR1 KGHSH, CDR2 LQKENI. Trimming left V 2 bases short and J 2 bases short, with 9 bases between.

This sample comprised peripheral blood mononuclear cells (PBMCs), obtained when the disease was refractory, from a patient treated with antithyroid drugs. This TCR was sampled from a female donor with Graves disease. The J gene is TRBJ2-5, the V gene TRBV18; D not certain. As DNA, the CDR3 is TGTGCCAGCTCACCAGCCGGTCTTCAAGAGACCCAGTACTTC. It encodes CASSPAGLQETQYF.